Below are 5 T cell receptor beta chains sequenced from a single sample in a study of human T cells and chemical hapten exposure. Total RNA was isolated from unfractionated whole blood. TCRdb passed the 5' RACE reads through MiXCR, listing each CDR3 protein once. Among about 140,000 distinct CDR3 sequences, around 4% were seen once, and the ten largest hold about 1.3%. These receptor sequences come from a female donor in good health.

The chain recombines TRBV5-1 with TRBJ2-1; a weak D match, TRBD1 (6 bases). Looked up from germline, CDR1 is SGHRS and CDR2 is YFSETQ. V was clipped by 4 bases and J by 4 bases, with 21 bases between them. The CDR3 is 17 residues long. The CDR3 sequence is CASSPQSQGTLYNEQFF. The CDR3 DNA reads as TGCGCCAGCAGCCCCCAATCCCAGGGGACCTTATACAATGAGCAGTTCTTC.

This clonotype came up many times. The chain recombines TRBV7-3 with TRBJ1-6, with 9 bases lining up with TRBD1. The CDR3 runs to 15 residues. V lost 2 bases, J lost 9 bases, and 5 bases stayed unmatched. Looked up from germline, CDR1 is SGHTA and CDR2 is FQGTGA. The CDR3: CASSLDGTGTSPLHF. Written as DNA, the CDR3 is TGTGCCAGCAGCTTAGATGGGACAGGGACTTCACCCCTCCACTTT.

This clonotype was observed many times. The chain employs TRBV4-3 and TRBJ2-7, with TRBD1 matching 10 bases. The CDR3 extends over 15 amino acids. Germline V gene lookup returns CDR1 LGHNA and CDR2 YSLEER. The ends lost 4 bases at V and 3 bases at J; junction bases unmatched: 6. In nucleotides, the CDR3 is TGCGCCAGCAGCCGGGGACAGGGGCGGTACTACGAGCAGTACTTC. Residues: CASSRGQGRYYEQYF.

This clonotype was recorded many times. This chain links TRBV2 with TRBJ2-5, with TRBD1 as a possible D gene (6 bases). V was clipped by 6 bases and J by 0 bases, with 11 bases between them. This CDR3 is built from 14 residues. The germline V gene has CDR1 SNHLY and CDR2 FYNNEI. The CDR3, as DNA: TGTGCCAGCAGACAGGGAGAGTACCAAGAGACCCAGTACTTC. Translation gives CASRQGEYQETQYF. The variable domain in full, completed from reference TRBV2 and TRBJ2-5, reads EPEVTQTPSHQVTQMGQEVILRCVPISNHLYFYWYRQILGQKVEFLVSFYNNEISEKSEIFDDQFSVERPDGSNFTLKIRSTKLEDSAMYFCASRQGEYQETQYFGPGTRLLVL.

V and J are TRBV25-1 and TRBJ2-1, with no clear D. This CDR3 contains 13 residues. CDR1 MGHDK and CDR2 SYGVNS come from the germline V gene. The ends were cut back, 4 bases at V and 5 bases at J, with 9 bases in the middle. The CDR3 nucleotides read TGTGCCAGCAGTGTCGAGACTCACAATGAGCAGTTCTTC. This codes for CASSVETHNEQFF.